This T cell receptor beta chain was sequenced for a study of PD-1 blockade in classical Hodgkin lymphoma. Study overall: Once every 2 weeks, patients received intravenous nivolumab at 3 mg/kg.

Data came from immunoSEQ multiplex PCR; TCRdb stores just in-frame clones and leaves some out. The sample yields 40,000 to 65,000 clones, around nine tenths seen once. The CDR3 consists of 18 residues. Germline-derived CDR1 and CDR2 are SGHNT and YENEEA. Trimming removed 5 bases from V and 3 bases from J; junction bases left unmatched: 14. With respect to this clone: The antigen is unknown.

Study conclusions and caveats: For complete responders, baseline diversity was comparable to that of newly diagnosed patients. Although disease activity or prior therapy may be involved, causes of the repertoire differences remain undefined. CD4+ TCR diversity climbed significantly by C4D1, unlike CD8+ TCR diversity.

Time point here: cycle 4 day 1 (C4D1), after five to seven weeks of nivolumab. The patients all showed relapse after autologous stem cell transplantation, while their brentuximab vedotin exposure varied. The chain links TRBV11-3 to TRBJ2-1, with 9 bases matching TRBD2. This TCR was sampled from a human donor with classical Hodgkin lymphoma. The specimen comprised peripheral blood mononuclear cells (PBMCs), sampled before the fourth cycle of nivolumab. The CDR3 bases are TGTGCCAGCAGCCTTGGGGACCGCGGGAGGGCCGACTACAATGAGCAGTTCTTC. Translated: CASSLGDRGRADYNEQFF.